These 5 T cell receptor beta chains were all obtained from the same sample, sequenced in a study of T cell repertoires in cytomegalovirus infection. TCRdb passed the reads through MiXCR, listing each CDR3 protein once. The table has roughly 7,600 distinct CDR3 sequences, around 47% seen once; the top ten hold just under 75%. Their recognized antigens are unknown. The specimen was PBMCs, sequenced either directly or after in vitro stimulation (not recorded which). Receptor source: a human donor in good health (CMV status not recorded). Some clones in this sample may be carry-over from other donors' samples.

This clonotype appeared a few times. This chain links TRBV7-8 with TRBJ2-2; D possibly corresponds to TRBD1 (6 bases). The germline V and J ends were trimmed by 5 bases and 3 bases, with 22 bases remaining between them. This CDR3 spans 18 amino acids. Germline assignment: CDR1 SGHVS and CDR2 FQNEAQ. The CDR3 spells CASSALLPGDADTGELFF. CDR3 nucleotide sequence: TGTGCCAGCAGCGCACTACTCCCAGGGGACGCGGACACCGGGGAGCTGTTTTTT.

This clonotype was picked up a small number of times. V usage is TRBV27 and J usage is TRBJ1-1; D is ambiguous. Germline V lookup: CDR1 MNHEY, CDR2 SMNVEV (reference sequence). Trimming stripped 1 base from V and 4 bases from J, with 13 bases between. The length of the CDR3 is 15 residues. This CDR3 is CASSLYGVVGTEAFF. Here the CDR3 DNA reads TGTGCCAGCAGTTTATATGGGGTGGTGGGCACTGAAGCTTTCTTT.

The V call is TRBV12-3 or TRBV12-4, the J call TRBJ2-3; no firm D call. V lost 1 base and J 4 bases, leaving 9 bases between the germline ends. The CDR3 totals 14 residues. The CDR3 DNA reads as TGTGCCAGCAGTTTAGACACCGGCCCAGATACGCAGTATTTT. This codes for CASSLDTGPDTQYF.

This clonotype is labeled as medium-sized. V is TRBV6-1 and J is TRBJ2-7; D perhaps matches TRBD2 (6 bases). Germline assignment: CDR1 MNHNS and CDR2 SASEGT. Deletions cut 4 bases from V and 3 bases from J, with 13 bases between. The CDR3 runs to 14 residues. This CDR3 reads CASSGWEDHYEQYF. Written as DNA, the CDR3 is TGTGCCAGCAGTGGATGGGAGGACCACTACGAGCAGTACTTC.

This clonotype was picked up one time. Because it lacks the conserved phenylalanine or tryptophan at the end, this CDR3 is likely a read error. No DNA is shown, since the ends of the CDR3 on it are uncertain; the CDR3 is the one TCRdb lists. The chain links TRBV27 to TRBJ2-3. Germline CDR1 MNHEY, CDR2 SMNVEV (reference sequence). Counting both end residues, the CDR3 totals 10 amino acids. The CDR3 here is CANHGDTKYC.